These 6 T cell receptor beta chains originate from one sample sequenced in a study of T cell responses to AZD1222 COVID-19 vaccine. Profiling relied on immunoSEQ multiplex PCR, and the TCRdb table lists in-frame clones only, not all of them. This table holds about 87,000 clones, approximately 90% found once. The starting material was peripheral blood, obtained on day 0 of AZD1222 vaccination. Receptor source: an adult in good health.

The rearrangement links TRBV28 to TRBJ2-1; a weak D match, TRBD2 (5 bases). CDR1 is MDHEN, CDR2 SYDVKM, per germline. There are 15 residues in the CDR3. Trimming stripped 1 base from V and 2 bases from J, with 9 bases between. The CDR3 loop is CASSLSQRTYNEQFF. The CDR3 coding sequence is TGTGCCAGCAGTTTATCACAGCGGACCTACAATGAGCAGTTCTTC.

The chain has TRBV7-2 and TRBJ2-1; 9 positions agree with TRBD2. The germline CDR1 and CDR2 sequences are SGHTA and FQGNSA. Trimming removed 1 base from V and 7 bases from J; junction bases left unmatched: 8. The length of the CDR3 is 16 residues. The CDR3 loop is CASSLGAGGPVNEQFF. In DNA, the CDR3 is TGTGCCAGCAGCTTAGGGGCGGGAGGGCCCGTGAATGAGCAGTTCTTC.

The genes are TRBV7-8 and TRBJ2-7; D ambiguous. The CDR3 is 13 residues long. Germline lookup yields CDR1 SGHVS and CDR2 FQNEAQ. Between the trimmed V and J ends, which lost 3 bases and 7 bases, there was a span of 13 bases. The CDR3 DNA follows: TGTGCCAGCAGCTTGAGGACGTCCTCTGAGCAGTACTTC. It codes for CASSLRTSSEQYF. Full variable domain (remainder filled in from reference TRBV7-8 and TRBJ2-7): GAGVSQSPRYKVAKRGQDVALRCDPISGHVSLFWYQQALGQGPEFLTYFQNEAQLDKSGLPSDRFFAERPEGSVSTLKIQRTQQEDSAVYLCASSLRTSSEQYFGPGTRLTVT.

The CDR3 coding sequence is TGTGCCAGCAGTTTAACAGGGGCTAACTATGGCTACACCTTC. Translation gives CASSLTGANYGYTF. This chain joins TRBV28 and TRBJ1-2, with 7 positions matching TRBD1. The trim removed 2 bases at V and 0 bases at J, leaving 0 bases unmatched. There are 14 residues in the CDR3. CDR1 and CDR2 (germline): MDHEN, SYDVKM.

This clone was observed a single time. The V call is TRBV4-3, the J call TRBJ1-2; no reliable D call. This CDR3 spans 15 amino acids. Germline CDR1 is LGHNA and CDR2 is YSLEER. Trimming cost V 0 bases and J 4 bases, with 12 bases left between them. The CDR3 here is CASSQDRNFPYGYTF. The CDR3 region has the DNA TGCGCCAGCAGCCAAGATAGGAATTTCCCCTATGGCTACACCTTC.

This clone was detected a few times. V gene TRBV5-3 combines with J gene TRBJ1-2, with D unclear. TRBV5-3 is an ORF for which the function is uncertain. V was shortened by 4 bases and J by 2 bases, with 21 bases between the two germline ends. The CDR3 extends over 17 amino acids. CDR3 sequence reads: CARSHAKDPGGNYGYTF. Here the CDR3 DNA reads TGTGCCAGAAGCCACGCCAAGGACCCGGGAGGGAACTATGGCTACACCTTC.